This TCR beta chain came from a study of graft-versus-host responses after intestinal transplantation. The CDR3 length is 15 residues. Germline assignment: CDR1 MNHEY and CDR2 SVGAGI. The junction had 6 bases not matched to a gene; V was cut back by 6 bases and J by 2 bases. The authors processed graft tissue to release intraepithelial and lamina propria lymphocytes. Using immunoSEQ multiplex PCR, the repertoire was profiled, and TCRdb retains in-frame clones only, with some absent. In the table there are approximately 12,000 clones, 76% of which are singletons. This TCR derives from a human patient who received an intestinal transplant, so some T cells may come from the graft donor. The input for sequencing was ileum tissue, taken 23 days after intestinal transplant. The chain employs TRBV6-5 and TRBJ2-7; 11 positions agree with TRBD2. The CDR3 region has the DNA TGTGCCAGCAGCCCCTTGGGACTAGCGGCCTACGAGCAGTACTTC. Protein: CASSPLGLAAYEQYF.